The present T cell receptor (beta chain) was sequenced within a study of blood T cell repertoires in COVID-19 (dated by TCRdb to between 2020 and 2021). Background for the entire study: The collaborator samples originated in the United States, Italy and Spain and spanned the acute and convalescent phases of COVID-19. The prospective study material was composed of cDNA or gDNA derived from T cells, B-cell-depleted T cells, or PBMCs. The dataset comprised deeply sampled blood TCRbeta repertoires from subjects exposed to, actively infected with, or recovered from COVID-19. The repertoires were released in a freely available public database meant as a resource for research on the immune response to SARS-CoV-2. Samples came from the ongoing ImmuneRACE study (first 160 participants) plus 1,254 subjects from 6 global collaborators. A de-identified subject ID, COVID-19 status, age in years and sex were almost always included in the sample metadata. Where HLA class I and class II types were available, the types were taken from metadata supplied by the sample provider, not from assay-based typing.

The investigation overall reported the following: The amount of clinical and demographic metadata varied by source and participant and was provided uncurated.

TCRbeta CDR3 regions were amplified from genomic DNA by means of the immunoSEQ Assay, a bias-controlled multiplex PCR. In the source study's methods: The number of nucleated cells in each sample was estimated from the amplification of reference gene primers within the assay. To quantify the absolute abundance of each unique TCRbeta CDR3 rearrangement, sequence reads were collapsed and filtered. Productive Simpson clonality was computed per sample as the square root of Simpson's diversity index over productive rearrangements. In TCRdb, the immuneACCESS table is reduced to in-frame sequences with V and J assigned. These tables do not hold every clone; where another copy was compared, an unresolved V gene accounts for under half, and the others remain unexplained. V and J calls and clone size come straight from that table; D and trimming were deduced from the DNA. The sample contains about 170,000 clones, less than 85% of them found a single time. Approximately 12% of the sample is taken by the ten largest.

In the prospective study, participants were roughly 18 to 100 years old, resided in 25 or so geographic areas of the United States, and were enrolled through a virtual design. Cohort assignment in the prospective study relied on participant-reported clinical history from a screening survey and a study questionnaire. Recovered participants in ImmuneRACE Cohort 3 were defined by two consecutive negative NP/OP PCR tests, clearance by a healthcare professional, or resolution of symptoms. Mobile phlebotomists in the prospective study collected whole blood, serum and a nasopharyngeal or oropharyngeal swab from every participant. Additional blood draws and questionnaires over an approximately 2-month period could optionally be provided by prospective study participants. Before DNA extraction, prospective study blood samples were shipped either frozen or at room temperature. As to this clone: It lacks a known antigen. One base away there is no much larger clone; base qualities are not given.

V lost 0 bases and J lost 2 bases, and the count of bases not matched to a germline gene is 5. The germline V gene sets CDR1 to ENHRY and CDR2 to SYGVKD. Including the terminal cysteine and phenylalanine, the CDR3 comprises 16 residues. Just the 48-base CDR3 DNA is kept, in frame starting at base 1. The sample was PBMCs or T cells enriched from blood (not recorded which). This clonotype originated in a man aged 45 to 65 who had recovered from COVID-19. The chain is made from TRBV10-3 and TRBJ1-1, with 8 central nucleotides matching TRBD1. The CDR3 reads CAISESAGGGNTEAFF. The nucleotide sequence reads TGTGCCATCAGTGAGTCAGCAGGGGGCGGTAACACTGAAGCTTTCTTT.